The entry below gives a single TCR beta chain sequence along with its context. This record belongs to a study of shared clonotypes between healthy human individuals. Study details: Each donor contributed plates that comprised three CD4 naive, three CD4 memory, two CD8 naive and one CD8 memory.

Across several immunoSEQ plates, the genomic DNA of each subset was split evenly. Sequenced by immunoSEQ multiplex PCR; TCRdb stores in-frame clones only, minus some. The repertoire consists of 2 million to 3 million clones, with approximately 93% occurring once and the leading ten covering about 0.34%. Naive CD4+ cells were CD45RA-selected; the remaining cells were memory. This clonotype originated in a man between 18 and 35 years old in good health. Some clones in this sample may be carry-over from other donors' samples. The sequencing input was naive CD4+ T cells from PBMCs. Documented subset: CD45RA+ positively selected.

The CDR3 bases are TGTGCCAGCTCACCAAATAGGGGCAGAACTGAAGCTTTCTTT. It is translated as CASSPNRGRTEAFF. The V call is TRBV18, the J call TRBJ1-1, with a tentative D call TRBD1 (5 bases). The CDR3 contains 14 residues. Germline CDR1 reads KGHSH; CDR2 reads LQKENI. V shed 2 bases and J shed 5 bases, with 12 bases lying between them.